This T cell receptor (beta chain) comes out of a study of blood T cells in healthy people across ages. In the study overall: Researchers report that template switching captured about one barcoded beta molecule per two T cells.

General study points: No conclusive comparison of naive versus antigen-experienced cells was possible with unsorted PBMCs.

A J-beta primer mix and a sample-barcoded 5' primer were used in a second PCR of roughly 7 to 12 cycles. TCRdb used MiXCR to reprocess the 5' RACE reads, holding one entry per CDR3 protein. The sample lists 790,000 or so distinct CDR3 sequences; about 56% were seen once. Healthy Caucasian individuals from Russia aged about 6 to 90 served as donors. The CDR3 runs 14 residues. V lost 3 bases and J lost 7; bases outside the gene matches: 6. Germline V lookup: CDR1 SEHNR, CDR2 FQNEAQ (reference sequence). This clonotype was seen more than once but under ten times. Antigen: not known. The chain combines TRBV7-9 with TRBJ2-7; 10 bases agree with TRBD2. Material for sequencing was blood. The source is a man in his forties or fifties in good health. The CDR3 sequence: CASSFVGLAREQYF. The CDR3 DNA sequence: TGTGCCAGCAGCTTTGTGGGACTAGCGAGAGAGCAGTACTTC.